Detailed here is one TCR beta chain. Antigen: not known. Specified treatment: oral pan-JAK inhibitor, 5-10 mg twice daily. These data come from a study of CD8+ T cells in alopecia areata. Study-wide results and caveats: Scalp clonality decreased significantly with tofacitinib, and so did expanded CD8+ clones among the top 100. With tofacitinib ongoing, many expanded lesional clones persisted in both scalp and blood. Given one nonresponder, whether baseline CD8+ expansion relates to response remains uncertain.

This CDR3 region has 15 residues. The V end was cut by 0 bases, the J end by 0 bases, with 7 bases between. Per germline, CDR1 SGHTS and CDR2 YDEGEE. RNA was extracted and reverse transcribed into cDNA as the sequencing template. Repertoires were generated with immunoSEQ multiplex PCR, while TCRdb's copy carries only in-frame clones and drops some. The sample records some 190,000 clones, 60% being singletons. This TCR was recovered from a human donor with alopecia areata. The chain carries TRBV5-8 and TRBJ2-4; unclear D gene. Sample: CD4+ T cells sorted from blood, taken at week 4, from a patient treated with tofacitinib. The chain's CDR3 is CASSLEQVAKNIQYF. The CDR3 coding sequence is TGTGCCAGCAGCTTGGAGCAAGTAGCCAAAAACATTCAGTACTTC.